This T cell receptor (beta chain) originates from a study of blood T cells in healthy people across ages. Through a sample-barcoded 5' primer and a J-beta primer mix, a second PCR was run for roughly 6 to 11 cycles. TCRdb processed the 5' RACE reads anew with MiXCR; each CDR3 protein has one entry. The table has about 720,000 distinct CDR3 sequences, 25% seen once; the top ten hold approximately 3.7%. This clonotype turned up a few times. The junction shows a germline mismatch at one end, possibly a read error. Another study also made use of these data, one on T cells of mothers and their children. That source adds: During the second PCR, the M1S primer introduced sample barcodes along with 2-4 random nucleotides.

The specimen was blood. The TCR comes from a boy aged 5-17 years in good health.

CDR3 in amino acids: CASSEDDRVNYGYTF. The CDR3 bases are TGTGCCAGCAGTGAAGATGACAGGGTTAACTATGGCTACACTTTC. V and J are TRBV6-1 and TRBJ1-2, with 7 bases aligning to TRBD1. Germline assignment: CDR1 MNHNS and CDR2 SASEGT. CDR3 length: 15 residues.